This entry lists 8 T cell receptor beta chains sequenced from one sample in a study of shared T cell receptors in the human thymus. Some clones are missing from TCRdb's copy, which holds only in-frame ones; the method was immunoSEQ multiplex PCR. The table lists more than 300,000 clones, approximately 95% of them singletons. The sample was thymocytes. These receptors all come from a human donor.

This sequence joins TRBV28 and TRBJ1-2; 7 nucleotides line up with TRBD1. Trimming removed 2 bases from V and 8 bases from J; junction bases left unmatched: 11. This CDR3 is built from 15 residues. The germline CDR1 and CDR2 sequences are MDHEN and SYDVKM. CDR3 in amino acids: CASSLPKTGFGGYTF. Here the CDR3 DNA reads TGTGCCAGCAGTTTACCCAAGACAGGGTTCGGCGGCTACACCTTC.

The CDR3, as DNA: TGTGCCACCAGAAGGGGACTAGCGGAGGCCCTAACCTACAATGAGCAGTTCTTC. Its translation is CATRRGLAEALTYNEQFF. The chain uses TRBV13 and TRBJ2-1; 11 nucleotides align to TRBD2. The J segment lost 2 bases and the V segment lost 10 bases, leaving 16 bases of the junction unmatched. The CDR3 is made up of 18 amino acids. Germline V gene sequence: CDR1 PRHDT, CDR2 FYEKMQ (reference sequence). The full variable domain, completed using reference TRBV13 and TRBJ2-1, is AAGVIQSPRHLIKEKRETATLKCYPIPRHDTVYWYQQGPGQDPQFLISFYEKMQSDKGSIPDRFSAQQFSDYHSELNMSSLELGDSALYFCATRRGLAEALTYNEQFFGPGTRLTVL.

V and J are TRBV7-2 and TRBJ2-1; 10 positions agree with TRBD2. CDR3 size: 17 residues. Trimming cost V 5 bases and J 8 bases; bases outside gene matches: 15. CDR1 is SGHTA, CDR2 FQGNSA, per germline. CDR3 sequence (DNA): TGTGCCAGCAGCCTAACCTCACTAGCGGGAAAGGGCGATGAGCAGTTCTTC. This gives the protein CASSLTSLAGKGDEQFF. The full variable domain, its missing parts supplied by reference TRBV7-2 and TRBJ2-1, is GAGVSQSPSNKVTEKGKDVELRCDPISGHTALYWYRQSLGQGLEFLIYFQGNSAPDKSGLPSDRFSAERTGGSVSTLTIQRTQQEDSAVYLCASSLTSLAGKGDEQFFGPGTRLTVL.

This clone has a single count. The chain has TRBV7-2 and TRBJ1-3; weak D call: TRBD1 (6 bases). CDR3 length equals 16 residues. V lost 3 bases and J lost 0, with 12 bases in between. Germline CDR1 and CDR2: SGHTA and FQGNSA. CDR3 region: CASSFAQQGSGNTIYF. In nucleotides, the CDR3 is TGTGCCAGCAGCTTTGCCCAACAGGGCTCTGGAAACACCATATATTTT. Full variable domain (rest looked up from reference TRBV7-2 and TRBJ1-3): GAGVSQSPSNKVTEKGKDVELRCDPISGHTALYWYRQSLGQGLEFLIYFQGNSAPDKSGLPSDRFSAERTGGSVSTLTIQRTQQEDSAVYLCASSFAQQGSGNTIYFGEGSWLTVV.

In DNA, the CDR3 is TGTGCTAGTGGTTTGCAAACCTCCGGGAGGGGACACAATGAGCAGTTCTTC. Translation: CASGLQTSGRGHNEQFF. The rearrangement uses TRBV12-5 and TRBJ2-1; TRBD2 agrees at 8 bases. The CDR3 sequence is 17 residues long. Germline-derived CDR1 and CDR2 are LGHNT and FRNRAP. V trimming: 2 bases; J trimming: 5 bases; junction bases outside the gene matches: 11.

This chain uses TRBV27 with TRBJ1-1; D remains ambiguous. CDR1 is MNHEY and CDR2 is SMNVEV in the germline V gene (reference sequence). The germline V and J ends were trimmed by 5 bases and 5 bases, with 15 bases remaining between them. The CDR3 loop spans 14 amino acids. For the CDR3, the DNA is TGTGCCAGCAGTCGTACCGAGAAAGGGACTGAAGCTTTCTTT. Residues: CASSRTEKGTEAFF.

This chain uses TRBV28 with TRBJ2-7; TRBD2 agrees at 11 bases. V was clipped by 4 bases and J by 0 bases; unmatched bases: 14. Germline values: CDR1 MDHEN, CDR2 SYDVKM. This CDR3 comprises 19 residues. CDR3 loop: CASSSPGISGRGLSYEQYF. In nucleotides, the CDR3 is TGTGCCAGCAGTTCCCCCGGGATTAGCGGGAGGGGCCTCTCCTACGAGCAGTACTTC.

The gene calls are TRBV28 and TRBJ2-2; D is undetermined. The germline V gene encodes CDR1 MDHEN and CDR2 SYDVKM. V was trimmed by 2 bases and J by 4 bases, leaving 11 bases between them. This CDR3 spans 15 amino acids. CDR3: CASSLGSGLTGELFF. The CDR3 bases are TGTGCCAGCAGTTTAGGATCGGGCCTCACCGGGGAGCTGTTTTTT.